This T cell receptor (beta chain) was identified in a study of cytomegalovirus exposure and HLA in healthy donors. Researchers ran the PCR with 60 Vbeta and 13 Jbeta primers. Method: immunoSEQ multiplex PCR; TCRdb's copy keeps in-frame clones and lacks some. Of some 210,000 clones listed, around 80% were seen once; the top ten hold less than 4.5%. Trimming cost V 3 bases and J 15 bases, with 18 bases left between them. This CDR3 region has 13 residues. CDR1 is LNHDA and CDR2 is SQIVND in the germline V gene (reference sequence). Specimen: PBMCs. The sequence was obtained from a male donor in good health and CMV-seronegative. V and J are TRBV19 and TRBJ2-1, with D possibly matching TRBD1 (5 bases). The CDR3 DNA follows: TGTGCCAGTAGTATTACGGACACGTCAAGCCTGTTCTTC. Protein sequence: CASSITDTSSLFF.